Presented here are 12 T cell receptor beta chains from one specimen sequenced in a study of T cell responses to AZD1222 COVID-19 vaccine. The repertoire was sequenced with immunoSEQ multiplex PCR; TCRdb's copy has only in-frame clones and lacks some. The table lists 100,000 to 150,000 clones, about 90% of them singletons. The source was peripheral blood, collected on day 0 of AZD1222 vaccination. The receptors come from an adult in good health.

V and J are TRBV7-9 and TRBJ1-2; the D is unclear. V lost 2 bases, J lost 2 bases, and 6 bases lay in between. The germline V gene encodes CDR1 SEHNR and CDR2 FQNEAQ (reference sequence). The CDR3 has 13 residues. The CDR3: CASSLIGNYGYTF. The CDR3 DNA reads TGTGCCAGCAGCTTAATAGGGAACTATGGCTACACCTTC. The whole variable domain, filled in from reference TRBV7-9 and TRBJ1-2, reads DTGVSQNPRHKITKRGQNVTFRCDPISEHNRLYWYRQTLGQGPEFLTYFQNEAQLEKSRLLSDRFSAERPKGSFSTLEIQRTEQGDSAMYLCASSLIGNYGYTFGSGTRLTVV.

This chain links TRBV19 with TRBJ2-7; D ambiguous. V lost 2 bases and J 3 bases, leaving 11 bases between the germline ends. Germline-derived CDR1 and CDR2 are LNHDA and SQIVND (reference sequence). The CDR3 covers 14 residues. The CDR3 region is CASSISEAYYEQYF. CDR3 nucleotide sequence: TGTGCCAGTAGTATATCGGAAGCGTACTACGAGCAGTACTTC. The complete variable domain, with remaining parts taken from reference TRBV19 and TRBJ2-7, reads DGGITQSPKYLFRKEGQNVTLSCEQNLNHDAMYWYRQDPGQGLRLIYYSQIVNDFQKGDIAEGYSVSREKKESFPLTVTSAQKNPTAFYLCASSISEAYYEQYFGPGTRLTVT.

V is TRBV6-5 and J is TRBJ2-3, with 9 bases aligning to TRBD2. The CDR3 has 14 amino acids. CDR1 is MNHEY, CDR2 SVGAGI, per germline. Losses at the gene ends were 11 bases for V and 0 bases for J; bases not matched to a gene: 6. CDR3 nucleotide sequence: TGTGCCTGCGGGAGGGCAGCTAGCACAGATACGCAGTATTTT. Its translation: CACGRAASTDTQYF.

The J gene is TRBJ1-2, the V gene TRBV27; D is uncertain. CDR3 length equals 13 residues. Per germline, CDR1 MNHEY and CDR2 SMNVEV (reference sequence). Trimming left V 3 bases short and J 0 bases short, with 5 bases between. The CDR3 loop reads CASSLGANYGYTF. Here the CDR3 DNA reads TGTGCCAGCAGTTTGGGAGCTAACTATGGCTACACCTTC.

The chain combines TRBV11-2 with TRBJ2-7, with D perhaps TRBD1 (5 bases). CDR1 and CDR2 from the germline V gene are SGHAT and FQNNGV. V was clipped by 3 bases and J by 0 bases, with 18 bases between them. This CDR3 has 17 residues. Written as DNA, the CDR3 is TGTGCCAGCAGCTTGAAGCACAAAAGACAGAACTCCTACGAGCAGTACTTC. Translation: CASSLKHKRQNSYEQYF.

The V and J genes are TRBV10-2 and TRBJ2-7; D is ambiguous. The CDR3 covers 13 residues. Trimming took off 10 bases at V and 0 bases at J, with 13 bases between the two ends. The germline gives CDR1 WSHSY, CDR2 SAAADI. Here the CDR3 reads CATLPSSSYEQYF. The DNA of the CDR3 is TGCGCCACCCTCCCCTCCAGCTCCTACGAGCAGTACTTC.

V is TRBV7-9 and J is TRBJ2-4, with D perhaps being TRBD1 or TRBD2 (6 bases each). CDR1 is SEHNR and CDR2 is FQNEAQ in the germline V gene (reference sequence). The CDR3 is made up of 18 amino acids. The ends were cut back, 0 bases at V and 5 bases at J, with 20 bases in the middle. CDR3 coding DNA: TGTGCCAGCAGCTTAGCGGCCGGGGGCGGAGTAGCGGAAAACATTCAGTACTTC. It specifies CASSLAAGGGVAENIQYF.

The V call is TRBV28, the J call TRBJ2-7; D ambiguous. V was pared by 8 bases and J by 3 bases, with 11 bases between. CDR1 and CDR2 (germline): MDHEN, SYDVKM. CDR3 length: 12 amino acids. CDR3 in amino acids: CASDTGFYEQYF. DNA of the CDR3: TGTGCCAGCGATACTGGATTCTACGAGCAGTACTTC.

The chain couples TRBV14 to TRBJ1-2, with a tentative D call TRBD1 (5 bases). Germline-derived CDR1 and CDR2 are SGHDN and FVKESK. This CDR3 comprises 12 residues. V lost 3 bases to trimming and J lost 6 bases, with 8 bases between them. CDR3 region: CASSQDNHGYTF. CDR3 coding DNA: TGTGCCAGCAGCCAGGACAACCATGGCTACACCTTC.

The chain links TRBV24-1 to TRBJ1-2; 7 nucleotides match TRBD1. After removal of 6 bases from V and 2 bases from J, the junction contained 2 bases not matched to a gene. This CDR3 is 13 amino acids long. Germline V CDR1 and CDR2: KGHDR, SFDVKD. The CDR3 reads CATSPQGNYGYTF. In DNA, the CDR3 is TGTGCCACCAGTCCACAGGGGAACTATGGCTACACCTTC.

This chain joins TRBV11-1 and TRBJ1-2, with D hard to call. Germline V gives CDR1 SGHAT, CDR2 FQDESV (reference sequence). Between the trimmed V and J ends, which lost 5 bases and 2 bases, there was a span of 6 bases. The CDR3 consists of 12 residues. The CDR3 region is CASSQSNYGYTF. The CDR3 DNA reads TGTGCCAGCAGCCAGAGCAACTATGGCTACACCTTC.

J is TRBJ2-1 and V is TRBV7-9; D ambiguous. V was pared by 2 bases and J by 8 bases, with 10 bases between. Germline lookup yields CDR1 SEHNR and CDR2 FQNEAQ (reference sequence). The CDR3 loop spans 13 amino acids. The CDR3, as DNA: TGTGCCAGCAGCTTACCGCTCTTGGATGAGCAGTTCTTC. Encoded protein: CASSLPLLDEQFF.